Here is one TCR beta chain with its context. What it recognizes is unknown. The data were taken from a study of T cell repertoires in ileal Crohn's disease. Whole-study findings and limits: Compared with non-smokers, active smokers at surgery showed more clonal expansions.

Produced via immunoSEQ multiplex PCR; TCRdb's table is partial and in-frame only. The sample lists roughly 6,800 clones, about 78% occurring once. The time point: proximal margin of the surgical specimen (macroscopically non-inflamed). Deletions cut 4 bases from V and 7 bases from J, with 11 bases between. This CDR3 comprises 13 residues. Germline assignment: CDR1 SGHRS and CDR2 YFSETQ. Specimen: ileal tissue. The rearrangement links TRBV5-1 to TRBJ1-4; D is unclear. The sequence was obtained from an adult with Crohn's disease. CDR3 DNA: TGCGCCAGCAGCCGTTTCGATGGTGAAAAACTGTTTTTT. Translating it yields CASSRFDGEKLFF.